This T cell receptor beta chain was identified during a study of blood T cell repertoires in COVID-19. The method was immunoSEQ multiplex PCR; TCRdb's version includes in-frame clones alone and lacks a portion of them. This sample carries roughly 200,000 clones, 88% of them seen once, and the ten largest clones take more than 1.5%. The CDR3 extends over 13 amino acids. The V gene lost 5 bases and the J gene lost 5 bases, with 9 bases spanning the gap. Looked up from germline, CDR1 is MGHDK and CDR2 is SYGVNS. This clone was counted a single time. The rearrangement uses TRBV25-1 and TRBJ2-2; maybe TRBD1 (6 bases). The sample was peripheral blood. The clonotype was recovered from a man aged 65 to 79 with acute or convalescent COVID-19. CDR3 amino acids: CASSPTGTGELFF. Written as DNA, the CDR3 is TGTGCCAGCAGTCCTACAGGGACCGGGGAGCTGTTTTTT.